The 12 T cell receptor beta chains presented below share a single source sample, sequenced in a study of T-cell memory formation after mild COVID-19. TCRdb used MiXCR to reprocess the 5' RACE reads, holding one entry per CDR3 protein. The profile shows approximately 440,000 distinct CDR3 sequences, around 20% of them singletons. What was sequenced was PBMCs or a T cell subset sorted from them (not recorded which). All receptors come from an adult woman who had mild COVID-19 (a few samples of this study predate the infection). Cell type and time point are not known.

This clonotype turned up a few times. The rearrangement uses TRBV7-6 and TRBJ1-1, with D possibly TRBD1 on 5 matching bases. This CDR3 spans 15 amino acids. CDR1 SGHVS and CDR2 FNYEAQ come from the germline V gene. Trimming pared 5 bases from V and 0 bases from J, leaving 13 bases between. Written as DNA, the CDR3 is TGTGCCAGCAGCCACTCCACGGGGGTGAACACTGAAGCTTTCTTT. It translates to CASSHSTGVNTEAFF.

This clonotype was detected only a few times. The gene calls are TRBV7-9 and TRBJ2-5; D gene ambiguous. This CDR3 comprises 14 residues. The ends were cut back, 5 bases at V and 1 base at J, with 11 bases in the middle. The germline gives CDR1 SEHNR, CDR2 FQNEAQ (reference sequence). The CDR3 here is CASSPQRLQETQYF. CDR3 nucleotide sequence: TGTGCCAGCAGCCCCCAGAGGCTCCAAGAGACCCAGTACTTC.

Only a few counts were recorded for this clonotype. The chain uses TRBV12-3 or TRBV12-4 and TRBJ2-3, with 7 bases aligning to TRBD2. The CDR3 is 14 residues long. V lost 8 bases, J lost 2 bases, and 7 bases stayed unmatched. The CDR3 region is CASQERGNTDTQYF. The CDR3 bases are TGTGCCAGCCAGGAGCGGGGCAACACAGATACGCAGTATTTT.

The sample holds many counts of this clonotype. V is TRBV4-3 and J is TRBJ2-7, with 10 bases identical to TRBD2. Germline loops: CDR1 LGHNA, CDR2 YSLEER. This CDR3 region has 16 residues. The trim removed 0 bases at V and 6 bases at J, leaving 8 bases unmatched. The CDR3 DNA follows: TGCGCCAGCAGCCAAGAGCACCTAGCGGGAGCGGTCGAGCAGTACTTC. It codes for CASSQEHLAGAVEQYF.

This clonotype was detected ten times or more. The CDR3 sequence is CAWRKAAYNEQFF. The CDR3 region has the DNA TGTGCCTGGAGGAAAGCCGCCTACAATGAGCAGTTCTTC. The gene calls are TRBV30 and TRBJ2-1, with D hard to call. CDR3 length equals 13 residues. Trimming removed 3 bases at V and 2 bases at J, with 8 bases between. The V gene's germline CDR1 is GTSNPN and CDR2 SVGIG (reference sequence).

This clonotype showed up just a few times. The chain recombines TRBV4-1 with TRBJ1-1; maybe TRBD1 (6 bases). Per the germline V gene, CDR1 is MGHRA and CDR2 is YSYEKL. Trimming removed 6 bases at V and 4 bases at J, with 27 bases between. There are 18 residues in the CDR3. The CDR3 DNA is TGCGCCAGCAGAAATCGGTCGGGTTTAGGGGGGCACGGCACTGAAGCTTTCTTT. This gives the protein CASRNRSGLGGHGTEAFF.

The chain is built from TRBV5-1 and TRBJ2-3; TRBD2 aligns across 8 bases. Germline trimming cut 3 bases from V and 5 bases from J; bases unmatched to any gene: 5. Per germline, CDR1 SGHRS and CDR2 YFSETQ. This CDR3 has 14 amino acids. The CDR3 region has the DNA TGCGCCAGCAGCTGGAGCGGGGGCGAAGATACGCAGTATTTT. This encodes CASSWSGGEDTQYF.

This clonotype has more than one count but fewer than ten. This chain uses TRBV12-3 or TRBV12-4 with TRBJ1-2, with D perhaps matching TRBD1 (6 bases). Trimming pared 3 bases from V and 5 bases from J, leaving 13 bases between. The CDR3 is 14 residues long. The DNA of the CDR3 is TGTGCCAGCAGTTTTCCGGGACATACGTATGGCTACACCTTC. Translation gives CASSFPGHTYGYTF.

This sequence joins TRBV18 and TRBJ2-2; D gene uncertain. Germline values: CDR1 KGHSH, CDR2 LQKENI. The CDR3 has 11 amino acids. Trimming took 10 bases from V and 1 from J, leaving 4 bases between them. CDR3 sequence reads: CATMNTGELFF. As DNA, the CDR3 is TGTGCCACCATGAACACCGGGGAGCTGTTTTTT.

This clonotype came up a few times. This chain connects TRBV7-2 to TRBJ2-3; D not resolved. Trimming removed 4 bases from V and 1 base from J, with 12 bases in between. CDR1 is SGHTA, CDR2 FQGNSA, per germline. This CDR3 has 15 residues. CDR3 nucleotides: TGTGCCAGCAGCTCAACCACTCTAGGCACAGATACGCAGTATTTT. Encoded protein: CASSSTTLGTDTQYF.

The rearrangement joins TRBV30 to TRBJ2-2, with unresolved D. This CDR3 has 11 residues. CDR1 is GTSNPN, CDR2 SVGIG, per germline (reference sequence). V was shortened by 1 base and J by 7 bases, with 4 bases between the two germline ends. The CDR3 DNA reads TGTGCCTGGAGTGCTGACGGGGAGCTGTTTTTT. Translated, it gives CAWSADGELFF.

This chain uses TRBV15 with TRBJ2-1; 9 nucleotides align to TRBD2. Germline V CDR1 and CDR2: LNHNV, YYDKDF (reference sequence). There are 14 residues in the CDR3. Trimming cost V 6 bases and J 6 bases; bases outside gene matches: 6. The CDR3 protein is CATSPGLALNEQFF. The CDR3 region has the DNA TGTGCCACCAGTCCGGGACTAGCTCTCAATGAGCAGTTCTTC. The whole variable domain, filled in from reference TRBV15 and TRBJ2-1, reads DAMVIQNPRYQVTQFGKPVTLSCSQTLNHNVMYWYQQKSSQAPKLLFHYYDKDFNNEADTPDNFQSRRPNTSFCFLDIRSPGLGDTAMYLCATSPGLALNEQFFGPGTRLTVL.